The clone carrying this T cell receptor (beta chain) was recorded at least ten times. The antigen remains unidentified. The germline gives CDR1 MGHDK, CDR2 SYGVNS. CDR3 length: 14 residues. V was pared by 2 bases and J by 3 bases, with 7 bases between. The data were taken from a study of cytomegalovirus exposure and HLA in healthy donors. Broader study findings: A later analysis found first-cohort TCR clusters tended to co-occur in the approximately 120 validation repertoires. In vitro, a few CMV-associated chains proved specific for CMV antigens.

Assay: immunoSEQ multiplex PCR; the TCRdb copy retains only in-frame clones and omits some. The data contain some 110,000 clones, about 91% of them singletons. J is TRBJ2-2 and V is TRBV25-1, with D perhaps matching TRBD1 (6 bases). This sequence originates from a young man in good health and CMV-seronegative. Sequencing used PBMCs. DNA of the CDR3: TGTGCCAGCAGTGAAGGGGGCGACACCGGGGAGCTGTTTTTT. Translated: CASSEGGDTGELFF.